Listed below are T cell receptor beta chains from one sample, sequenced in a study of CD8+ T cells in alopecia areata. This table comes from immunoSEQ multiplex PCR, and its TCRdb copy is limited to in-frame clones, with some not included. Found here are 150,000 to 200,000 clones, about 67% of them singletons; the top ten hold 11%. The starting material was CD8+ T cells sorted from blood, obtained at week 0. Source of these receptors: a human donor with alopecia areata. The CDR3 runs from the conserved cysteine through the conserved F or W. Each record gives: V gene, CDR3 length, clone size, D gene, J gene, CDR3 DNA, CDR3 protein. D genes are given only for firm matches. For some rows the clone size is stated as once, few or many, or as a class when expanded; others skip it.

TRBV4-1,14,few,TRBD1,TRBJ1-2,TGCGCCAGCAGCCAAGGCCAGGGGGCCGGTGGCTACACCTTC,CASSQGQGAGGYTF
TRBV5-1,14,few,.,TRBJ2-3,TGCGCCAGCAGCTTGGAGAGCGGAACAGATACGCAGTATTTT,CASSLESGTDTQYF
TRBV10-3,20,once,.,TRBJ2-7,TGTGCCATCTTGGTTCCTCGCGTACAGACCTCTGGCGGCCCTCGCCACGAGCAGTACTTC,CAILVPRVQTSGGPRHEQYF
TRBV4-2,15,.,.,TRBJ2-1,TGTGCCAGCAGCCAAGTGCATAGCTCCTACAATGAGCAGTTCTTC,CASSQVHSSYNEQFF
TRBV29-1,15,few,.,TRBJ1-2,TGCAGCGTTGAAGATCGGTCAGGAGGGGTGTATGGCTACACCTTC,CSVEDRSGGVYGYTF
TRBV5-1,15,.,.,TRBJ1-1,TGCGCCAGCAGCTTGGACGAGGGGCTTAACACTGAAGCTTTCTTT,CASSLDEGLNTEAFF
TRBV6-4,13,.,.,TRBJ1-1,TGTGCCAGCAGTGACAACACGAACACTGAAGCTTTCTTT,CASSDNTNTEAFF
TRBV25-1,14,.,.,TRBJ2-1,TGTGCCAGCAGTGATCCCAGGGACAAGAATGAGCAGTTCTTC,CASSDPRDKNEQFF
TRBV19,12,.,TRBD1,TRBJ1-2,TGTGCCAGTGAGGGGGCGTACTATGGCTACACCTTC,CASEGAYYGYTF
TRBV5-6,17,.,TRBD1,TRBJ2-5,TGTGCCAGCAGCCTGGGACAGGGGACGTATAGAAAAGAGACCCAGTACTTC,CASSLGQGTYRKETQYF
TRBV6-6,16,few,.,TRBJ2-7,TGTGCCAGCAGTTTAGGACACCGGGACCCCCTCTACGAGCAGTACTTC,CASSLGHRDPLYEQYF
TRBV29-1,14,.,.,TRBJ2-1,TGCAGCGTCGCACCTCCCGTGGGGAACAATGAGCAGTTCTTC,CSVAPPVGNNEQFF
TRBV30,13,.,.,TRBJ1-1,TGTGCCTGGAGTGAGGGAGGCGACACTGAAGCTTTCTTT,CAWSEGGDTEAFF
TRBV7-8,15,.,TRBD1,TRBJ1-2,TGTGCCAGCAGCTCGGTGGACAGGGGCGACTATGGCTACACCTTC,CASSSVDRGDYGYTF
TRBV10-3,15,.,.,TRBJ1-5,TGTGCCATCAGTGACGATGGGACGGAACTTCAGCCCCAGCATTTT,CAISDDGTELQPQHF
TRBV9,13,.,.,TRBJ1-3,TGTGCCAGCAGCGTAGGGGACTGGAACACCATATATTTT,CASSVGDWNTIYF
TRBV2,17,.,TRBD1,TRBJ2-2,TGTGCCAGCAGTGGCAGACAGGGGGCCTTGAACACCGGGGAGCTGTTTTTT,CASSGRQGALNTGELFF
TRBV6-5,14,.,TRBD1,TRBJ2-7,TGTGCCAGCAGCAAACGGGACAGGGACTACGAGCAGTACTTC,CASSKRDRDYEQYF